This TCR beta chain stems from a study of cytomegalovirus exposure and HLA in healthy donors (dated by TCRdb to about 2017). General notes on the study: According to an earlier analysis of around 600 of the donors, about 179 million T cells yielded 90 million to 140 million unique TCR beta sequences and less than 300 Gb of sequence data. All discovery cohort repertoires had been generated on a single sequencing platform. An earlier analysis of 587 of the donors used high-throughput TCR beta sequencing to judge whether each TCR beta V gene segment behaved as functional or pseudogenic. The study used immunosequencing to profile the T cell repertoires of under 700 subjects and linked those repertoires to cytomegalovirus serostatus. In addition to the first cohort of 650 to 800 subjects, a separate validation cohort of approximately 130 different subjects was used. Among around 400 genotyped donors of the cohort, an average of around 250,000 unique TCR beta nucleotide sequences was sequenced per donor, of which about 18% were non-productive. Because of strong linkage in the cohort, 5 or 6 DR-DQ haplotypes were treated as single units for association and clustering. Donor age, sex, ethnicity and CMV serostatus were collected together with the repertoire data. To predict cytomegalovirus infection status, the study combined high-throughput TCR immunosequencing, statistical association of individual TCRs with disease status, and machine learning. HLA typing covered class I and class II loci at four-digit resolution. A later genetic analysis took genome-wide SNP genotypes for about three fifths of the roughly 670 donors and used that subset as a discovery cohort. The later analysis used no new phenotypic data to find candidate immune exposures, relying instead on TCR beta sequences and their occurrence across donors. Of the roughly 400 genotyped donors, approximately 83% fell in the genetic ancestry cluster associated with self-reported Caucasian donors. Typing coverage differed by locus: A, B, C, DRB1 and DQB1 were typed in roughly 629-630 donors, DQA1 in about 500, DPA1 in some 600, and DPB1 in roughly 470. An early release covering roughly 580 HLA-typed donors comprised 250 to 350 gigabases of sequencing data and approximately 85 million unique TCR sequences. The aim of the study was to test whether cataloging public T cell receptors could identify signatures of past pathogen exposure. In a later analysis, previously published TCR beta repertoires from several hundred donors were re-analyzed and high-resolution HLA genotyping was added so that TCR occurrence patterns could be studied.

The cohort comprised some 700 healthy bone marrow donors. Cohort members were all nominally healthy when sampled, although unrecorded immune exposures were likely present. The donor tested CMV seropositive, placing the donor among the roughly 270 seropositive members of the cohort. Every donor gave a peripheral blood sample, and the peripheral blood mononuclear cells from that sample were used for TCR beta sequencing. Genomic DNA was extracted from the blood cell samples with the Qiagen DNeasy Blood Extraction Kit. The research as a whole found: CMV serostatus was the only immune exposure information available for the cohort. Across donors, most TCR sequences were observed very rarely, whereas some public TCRs were present in many individuals. In a later genetic analysis, a missense DCLRE1C variant was associated with V-gene and J-gene trimming of TCR beta chains, and the association was replicated in an independent cohort. Three of the identified cytomegalovirus-associated TCR beta chains were confirmed in vitro to be specific for cytomegalovirus antigens. In a later analysis, TCR association rates were found to vary across HLA loci, with the most associated TCRs seen for DRB1 alleles and the fewest for HLA-C alleles. The authors suggested that the approach could potentially be generalized to other disease states and immunological phenotypes. Correlated functional status among segregating V segments might reflect linkage disequilibrium, but an unknown experimental factor could not be ruled out. At a false discovery rate of 0.05, a later analysis linked around 15,000 TCR beta sequences to specific HLA alleles. Because some donors lacked HLA typing at each locus, the association tests relied only on the typed subset. Most CMV-associated TCR beta chains appeared to be HLA-restricted in a later analysis, and the HLA associations seemed to be driven largely by CMV exposure. In an earlier analysis of around 600 of the donors, most TCR beta V segments appeared in productive rearrangements about 87% or about 30% of the time, broadly matching IMGT annotations. A group of highly shared sequence variants was considered likely to be a technical artifact of the sequencing pipeline. Strong co-occurrence of HLA alleles, especially DR and DQ, made assigning TCR associations to individual alleles difficult. The presence/absence analyses assumed that sequencing depth was roughly uniform across donors, and that assumption may not be true. Compared with the approximately 700-donor mean, donors in an Asian-associated ancestry cluster had fewer N-insertions in productive TCRs, according to a later genetic analysis. In a later analysis, HLA-associated TCR beta chains were found to be more clonally expanded and to have lower generation probabilities than equally common non-associated chains. The cohort was sequenced for TCR beta chains only, and without alpha or paired-chain data the features that could be detected were limited. Because counts were too low, about 18 rarely observed V segments, including chromosome 9 orphons, were excluded from the earlier analysis of around 640 of the donors. Some IMGT-functional V segments, including TRBV6-2 and TRBV6-3, could not be distinguished by the 87-base-pair reads and were therefore excluded. A further reported finding was that TCR beta sequences accurately predicted the HLA-A and HLA-B alleles for most subjects in the first cohort. In the study, approximately 160 TCR beta chains were listed as associated with cytomegalovirus. The classifier was reported to diagnose cytomegalovirus status with high specificity and sensitivity in both the original and validation cohorts. In a later analysis, several top co-occurrence clusters were reported to appear linked to parvovirus B19, influenza, CMV and Epstein-Barr virus.

The sample holds one count of this clone. Its antigen specificity is not known. No much larger clone is present one base from it, and per-base qualities are unavailable. V lost 3 bases and J lost 3 bases; the stretch between them is 17 bases long. Sequences SGHRS (CDR1) and YFSETQ (CDR2) are obtained from the germline V gene. Measured from the cysteine to the phenylalanine, the CDR3 is 16 residues long. Kept here is only the CDR3 DNA, which spans 48 bases and is read in frame from base 1. The protocol used for the library was the immunoSEQ multiplex PCR assay. For the multiplex PCR, a mixture combining 60 forward primers for TCR Vbeta segments and 13 reverse primers for TCR Jbeta segments was used. Amplification of the CDR3 region of rearranged TCR beta genes was performed with a multiplex PCR assay on genomic DNA. On the Illumina HiSeq System, the amplified TCR beta libraries were sequenced as 87-base-pair reads. Concerning the study's data processing: A later analysis tallied 80 million to 95 million unique TCR beta chains across the 600 to 700 repertoires, and 10 million to 11 million of those chains were shared by two or more donors. To remove PCR and sequencing errors, raw reads were error-corrected and collapsed into unique sequences using a nearest-neighbor algorithm that merged closely related sequences. To assign V, D and J gene segments, CDR3 sequences were aligned to IMGT reference sequences. For a sequence to be retained, at least a six-nucleotide match to both a V gene segment and a J gene segment was required. Rearrangements were called productive when the CDR3 lacked stop codons and stayed in frame with V and J; all others were non-productive. Following IMGT convention, CDR3 was defined as the stretch from the second conserved V-encoded cysteine to the conserved J-encoded phenylalanine. In an earlier analysis of approximately 590 of the donors, sequences lacking an unambiguous match to a single V gene segment were excluded. In an earlier analysis of 587 of the donors, a V segment was called functional when productive rearrangements were above 56.7%, and segregating when the standard deviation between donors exceeded 5%. A statistical classification framework was developed to diagnose cytomegalovirus status using the catalog of TCR beta chain sequences. A later analysis assigned V and J genes by comparing TCR nucleotide sequences with IMGT/GENE-DB human TR gene sequences. In a later analysis, CDR3 sequences and most-parsimonious VDJ recombination scenarios were assigned using the TCRdist pipeline. In a later analysis, each TCR beta chain was defined by its CDR3 amino acid sequence together with its V-gene family, and reads without a unique V-gene family were excluded. As a way to deal with suspected cross-contamination and a sequencing artifact, a later analysis dropped roughly 620 nucleotide sequences that were highly shared and had low generation probability. A later analysis calculated a clonal expansion index for each public chain from normalized within-repertoire ranks of inferred template counts. Generation probabilities in a later analysis came from a VDJ recombination model fitted to out-of-frame rearrangements, and those results were checked against IGoR. In a later analysis, hypergeometric tests were used to score TCR-TCR, TCR-HLA and TCR-CMV co-occurrence, with a repertoire-size bias correction applied to TCR pairs. In a later analysis, false discovery rates were estimated by permuting HLA or CMV assignments 20 times. In a later analysis, co-occurring TCRs were grouped with DBSCAN, and TCRdist sequence similarity was added when clustering was performed within HLA-allele-positive subsets. Repertoires with fewer than 30,000 or more than 120,000 public chains, plus five repertoires with anomalous nucleotide sharing, were excluded from co-occurrence clustering. TCRdb took over this immuneACCESS table, retaining in-frame rearrangements with V and J assigned. Such tables are incomplete; in checked studies, under half of the missing clones stem from an unresolved V gene, and the remainder is unexplained. Clone size and the V and J calls come from that table; the DNA yielded D and trimming. This sample holds about 200,000 clones; about four fifths were observed only once. The ten largest clones represent less than 2% of the sample.

This receptor was obtained from a girl between 5 and 17 years old in good health and CMV-seropositive. The chain is encoded by TRBV5-1 joined to TRBJ2-3; TRBD2 could be the D gene, as 6 bases match. The sample consisted of PBMCs. This receptor carries the CDR3 CASSSTPSERTDTQYF. The DNA reads TGCGCCAGCAGCTCCACCCCTAGCGAGAGGACAGATACGCAGTATTTT.